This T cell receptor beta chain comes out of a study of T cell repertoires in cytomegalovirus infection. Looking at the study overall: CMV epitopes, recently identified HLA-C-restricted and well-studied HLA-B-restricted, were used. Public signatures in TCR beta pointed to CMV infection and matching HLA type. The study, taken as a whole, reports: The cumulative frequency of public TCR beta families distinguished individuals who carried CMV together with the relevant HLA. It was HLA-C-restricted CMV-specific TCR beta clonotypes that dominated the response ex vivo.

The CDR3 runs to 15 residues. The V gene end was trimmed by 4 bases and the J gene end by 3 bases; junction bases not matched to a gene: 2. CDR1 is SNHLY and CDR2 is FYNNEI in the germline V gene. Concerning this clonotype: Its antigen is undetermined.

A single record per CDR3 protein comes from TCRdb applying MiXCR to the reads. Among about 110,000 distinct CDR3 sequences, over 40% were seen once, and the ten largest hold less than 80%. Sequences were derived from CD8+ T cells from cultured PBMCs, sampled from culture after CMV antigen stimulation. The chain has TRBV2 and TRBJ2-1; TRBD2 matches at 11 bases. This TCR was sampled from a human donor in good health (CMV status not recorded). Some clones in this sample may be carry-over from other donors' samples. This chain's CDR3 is CASSVGTSGYNEQFF. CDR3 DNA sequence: TGTGCCAGCAGTGTGGGGACTAGCGGCTACAATGAGCAGTTCTTC.